The 3 T cell receptor beta chains presented below share a single source sample, sequenced in a study of radiotherapy plus CTLA-4 blockade in lung cancer. Measured with immunoSEQ multiplex PCR; TCRdb has only the in-frame clones, and not every one. The sample lists 75,000 to 95,000 clones, roughly 70% occurring once. Specimen: peripheral blood, collected from a patient treated with radiotherapy plus ipilimumab. These receptors originate from a human donor with non-small cell lung cancer that progressed on radiotherapy plus ipilimumab.

This clone was counted between two and nine times. CDR3 residues: CASSEVKTATDTQYF. The DNA for the CDR3 is TGTGCCAGCAGTGAGGTTAAAACCGCTACAGATACGCAGTATTTT. This chain uses TRBV6-1 with TRBJ2-3; D remains ambiguous. CDR1 is MNHNS, CDR2 SASEGT, per germline. The V gene lost 3 bases and the J gene lost 3 bases, with 13 bases spanning the gap. The CDR3 runs 15 residues.

The gene calls are TRBV6-1 and TRBJ1-2, with no clear D. Trimming stripped 1 base from V and 4 bases from J, with 13 bases between. CDR1 is MNHNS, CDR2 SASEGT, per germline. This CDR3 spans 15 amino acids. This chain's CDR3 is CASSEENLLGYGYTF. CDR3 coding DNA: TGTGCCAGCAGTGAAGAAAACCTCTTGGGCTATGGCTACACCTTC.

This chain joins TRBV5-3 and TRBJ2-3; TRBD2 matches at 8 bases. TRBV5-3 is an ORF, and what it does is uncertain. The trim removed 5 bases at V and 2 bases at J, leaving 10 bases unmatched. CDR3 length: 16 residues. The CDR3 region is CARSPRGGSATDTQYF. The CDR3 nucleotides read TGTGCCAGAAGTCCACGCGGGGGGAGTGCCACAGATACGCAGTATTTT.